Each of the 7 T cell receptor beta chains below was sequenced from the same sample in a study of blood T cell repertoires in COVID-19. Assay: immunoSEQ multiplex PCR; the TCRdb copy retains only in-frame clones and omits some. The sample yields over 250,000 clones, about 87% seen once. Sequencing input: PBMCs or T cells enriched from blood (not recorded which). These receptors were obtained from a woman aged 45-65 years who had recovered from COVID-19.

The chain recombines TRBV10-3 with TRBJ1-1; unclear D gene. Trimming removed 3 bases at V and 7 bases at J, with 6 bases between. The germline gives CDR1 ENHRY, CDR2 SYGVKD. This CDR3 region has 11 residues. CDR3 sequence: CAISDPNEAFF. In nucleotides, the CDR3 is TGTGCCATCAGTGACCCAAATGAAGCTTTCTTT.

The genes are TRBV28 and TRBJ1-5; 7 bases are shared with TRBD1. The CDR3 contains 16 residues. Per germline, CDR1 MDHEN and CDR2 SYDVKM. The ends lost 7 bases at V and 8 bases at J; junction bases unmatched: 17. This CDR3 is CASIHKLGQRYEPQHF. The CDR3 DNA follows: TGTGCCAGCATCCACAAATTGGGACAGAGGTATGAGCCCCAGCATTTT.

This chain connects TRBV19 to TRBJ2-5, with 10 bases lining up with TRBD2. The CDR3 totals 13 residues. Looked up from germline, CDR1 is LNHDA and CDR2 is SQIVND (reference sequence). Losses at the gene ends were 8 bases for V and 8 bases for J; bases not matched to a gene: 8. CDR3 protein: CASGGAGGPTQYF. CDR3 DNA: TGTGCCAGTGGGGGAGCGGGAGGGCCAACCCAGTACTTC.

CDR3 sequence (DNA): TGCGCCAGCAGTTCCAGGGGGCCTGAAGCTTTCTTT. This gives the protein CASSSRGPEAFF. This chain uses TRBV5-1 with TRBJ1-1, with TRBD1 identical over 8 bases. The germline CDR1 and CDR2 sequences are SGHRS and YFSETQ. The length of the CDR3 is 12 residues. J lost 6 bases, V lost 5 bases, and 3 bases had no gene match.

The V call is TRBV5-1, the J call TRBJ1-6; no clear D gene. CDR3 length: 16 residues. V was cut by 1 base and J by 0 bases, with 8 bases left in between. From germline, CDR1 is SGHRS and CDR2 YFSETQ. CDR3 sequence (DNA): TGCGCCAGCAGCTTGAGAGGGAGCTCCTATAATTCACCCCTCCACTTT. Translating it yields CASSLRGSSYNSPLHF.

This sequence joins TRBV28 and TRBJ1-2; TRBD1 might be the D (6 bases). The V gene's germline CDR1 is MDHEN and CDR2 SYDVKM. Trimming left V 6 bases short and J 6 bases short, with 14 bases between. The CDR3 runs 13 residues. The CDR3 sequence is CASRPTGRDGYTF. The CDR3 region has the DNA TGTGCCAGCAGACCTACAGGGAGAGATGGCTACACCTTC.

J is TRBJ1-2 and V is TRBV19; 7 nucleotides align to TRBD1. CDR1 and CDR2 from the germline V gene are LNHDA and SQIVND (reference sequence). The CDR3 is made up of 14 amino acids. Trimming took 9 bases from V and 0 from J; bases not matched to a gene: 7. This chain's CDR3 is CASLLQGTNYGYTF. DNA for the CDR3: TGTGCCAGCCTCCTACAGGGGACTAACTATGGCTACACCTTC.